Listed here is a single T cell receptor (beta chain). The entry originates in a study of T cell changes during pregnancy in multiple sclerosis. In germline, CDR1 is WNHNN, CDR2 SYGVQD (reference sequence). This CDR3 comprises 16 residues. V dropped 3 bases and J dropped 5; count of bases not matched to a gene: 8. Using immunoSEQ multiplex PCR, the repertoire was profiled, and TCRdb retains in-frame clones only, with some absent. Of 35,000 to 55,000 clones in the sample, about 88% were seen once. The chain uses TRBV10-1 and TRBJ1-1; 11 bases align to TRBD1. The sequence derives from a female donor with multiple sclerosis, enrolled in a pregnancy study. Source: CD4+ T cells from peripheral blood mononuclear cells, taken after pregnancy. The CDR3, as DNA: TGCGCCAGCAGTGACTACGGGACAGGGGGTAAGACTGAAGCTTTCTTT. Amino acids: CASSDYGTGGKTEAFF.